These 21 T cell receptor beta chains originate from one sample sequenced in a study of CD8 T cells in ankylosing spondylitis listed by TCRdb under 2017. Results the study describes overall, beyond this receptor: A TCR beta motif made up of several highly homologous amino acid variants appeared to be characteristic of blood from ankylosing spondylitis patients.

To prepare the library, 5' RACE was applied. The sample was run on an Illumina HiSeq 2500. The public reads were quality trimmed at Q25 with fastp and then assembled into clones with MiXCR by TCRdb, keeping productive beta chains. When rows share a CDR3 protein, they turn into one entry using the most common DNA and genes. Counted in this sample were 800,000 to 900,000 distinct CDR3 sequences; over 9.5% of them appeared once. Roughly 0.51% of the sample is in the top ten clones. What these receptors recognize is not known. Source material: blood, either unsorted or a sorted T cell fraction (not recorded which). These receptors all stem from a male donor with ankylosing spondylitis.

As concerns this clonotype: Relative to the germline gene, one junction end is altered; a read error may explain this. As DNA, the CDR3 is TGCGCCAGCAGCCAGACCCGCACAAATACGCAGTATTTT. Its translation is CASSQTRTNTQYF. The chain combines TRBV4-3 with TRBJ2-3, with no clear D. From germline, CDR1 is LGHNA and CDR2 YSLEER. The CDR3 consists of 13 residues.

The chain couples TRBV5-5 to TRBJ1-1; D may be TRBD1 (5 bases). Germline V gene sequence: CDR1 SGHKS, CDR2 YYEKEE (reference sequence). Between the trimmed V and J ends, which lost 2 bases and 9 bases, there was a span of 14 bases. The CDR3 is made up of 13 amino acids. CDR3: CASSFSGKTQAFF. The CDR3 coding sequence is TGTGCCAGCAGCTTCTCAGGGAAAACTCAAGCTTTCTTT.

The V gene is TRBV6-1, the J gene TRBJ1-4, with D uncertain. The V gene's germline CDR1 is MNHNS and CDR2 SASEGT. Deletions cut 0 bases from V and 7 bases from J, with 15 bases between. There are 16 residues in the CDR3. CDR3 region: CASSEAAAGGSEKLFF. Here the CDR3 DNA reads TGTGCCAGCAGTGAAGCGGCGGCAGGAGGGTCTGAAAAACTGTTTTTT.

CDR3 residues: CASSTDGSNQPQHF. The DNA for the CDR3 is TGCGCCAGCAGCACCGACGGCAGCAATCAGCCCCAGCATTTT. This rearrangement joins TRBV5-1 to TRBJ1-5; D remains ambiguous. This CDR3 is 14 amino acids long. The V end lost 4 bases, the J end lost 1 base, and 9 bases lay between the germline ends. Looked up from germline, CDR1 is SGHRS and CDR2 is YFSETQ.

This clonotype was observed a few times. J is TRBJ2-5 and V is TRBV4-1; 7 nucleotides agree with TRBD1. The CDR3 sequence is 14 residues long. CDR1 and CDR2 from the germline V gene are MGHRA and YSYEKL. The J segment lost 3 bases and the V segment lost 5 bases, leaving 6 bases of the junction unmatched. CDR3 bases: TGCGCCAGCAGCTCCACAGGGGTTGAAGAGACCCAGTACTTC. Encoded protein: CASSSTGVEETQYF.

This chain links TRBV20-1 with TRBJ2-2, with D possibly TRBD1 on 6 matching bases. V was pared by 2 bases and J by 3 bases, with 7 bases between. Germline V lookup: CDR1 DFQATT, CDR2 SNEGSKA (reference sequence). This CDR3 has 13 residues. This CDR3 is CSARRTDTGELFF. The CDR3 DNA is TGCAGTGCTAGAAGGACAGACACCGGGGAGCTGTTTTTT.

This clonotype was counted between two and nine times. This chain links TRBV24-1 with TRBJ2-1; TRBD2 aligns across 9 bases. The V and J ends lost 4 bases and 5 bases, in that order; junction bases with no gene match: 8. The V gene's germline CDR1 is KGHDR and CDR2 SFDVKD. The CDR3 totals 16 residues. The CDR3 coding sequence is TGTGCCACCAGTGAGCCGCGAGCGGGGGGTCACAATGAGCAGTTCTTC. Its protein is CATSEPRAGGHNEQFF.

The chain combines TRBV6-2 or TRBV6-3 with TRBJ1-4; weak D call: TRBD1 (5 bases). Germline CDR1 and CDR2: MNHEY and SVGEGT. This CDR3 has 13 residues. Trimming removed 7 bases from V and 4 bases from J, with 10 bases in between. The CDR3 DNA reads TGTGCCAGCACGCGGGGCTATAATGAAAAACTGTTTTTT. It translates to CASTRGYNEKLFF.

This rearrangement joins TRBV6-1 to TRBJ2-5; 7 bases agree with TRBD1. V lost 5 bases, J lost 5 bases, and 5 bases stayed unmatched. The CDR3 has 13 residues. The germline V gene has CDR1 MNHNS and CDR2 SASEGT. This CDR3 is CASSMTGWETQYF. For the CDR3, the DNA is TGTGCCAGCAGTATGACAGGGTGGGAGACCCAGTACTTC.

This chain connects TRBV4-3 to TRBJ1-2; D unclear. The CDR3 totals 13 residues. The V end was cut by 0 bases, the J end by 8 bases, with 10 bases between. The V gene's germline CDR1 is LGHNA and CDR2 YSLEER. CDR3 region: CASSQENSGGYTF. CDR3 coding DNA: TGCGCCAGCAGCCAAGAGAACAGCGGAGGCTACACCTTC.

The chain is built from TRBV11-3 and TRBJ2-3; D is ambiguous. The CDR3 loop spans 16 amino acids. With 5 bases removed from V and 1 base from J, the gap between germline ends came to 16 bases. The germline V gene encodes CDR1 SGHNT and CDR2 YENEEA. In DNA, the CDR3 is TGTGCCAGCAGCCAAGCCCCGCCAGGAGGCACAGATACGCAGTATTTT. As protein: CASSQAPPGGTDTQYF.

This clonotype has a handful of counts. The chain joins TRBV20-1 to TRBJ2-5; either TRBD1 or TRBD2 may fit D (6 bases each). With 2 bases removed from V and 5 bases from J, the gap between germline ends came to 15 bases. The germline V gene has CDR1 DFQATT and CDR2 SNEGSKA (reference sequence). This CDR3 has 14 residues. The CDR3 DNA follows: TGCAGTGCTAGACGTTGGGGGGCGGGGGAGACCCAGTACTTC. This codes for CSARRWGAGETQYF.

This chain joins TRBV18 and TRBJ2-7, with D hard to call. The length of the CDR3 is 14 residues. CDR1 is KGHSH, CDR2 LQKENI, per germline. The germline V and J ends were trimmed by 2 bases and 0 bases, with 8 bases remaining between them. The CDR3 here is CASSPRTFSYEQYF. The CDR3 DNA sequence: TGTGCCAGCTCACCAAGGACCTTCTCCTACGAGCAGTACTTC. The variable domain in full, completed from reference TRBV18 and TRBJ2-7, reads NAGVMQNPRHLVRRRGQEARLRCSPMKGHSHVYWYRQLPEEGLKFMVYLQKENIIDESGMPKERFSAEFPKEGPSILRIQQVVRGDSAAYFCASSPRTFSYEQYFGPGTRLTVT.

There are a few counts of this clonotype. This rearrangement joins TRBV10-3 to TRBJ2-2; maybe TRBD1 (6 bases). V shed 6 bases and J shed 0 bases, with 14 bases lying between them. Germline loops: CDR1 ENHRY, CDR2 SYGVKD. The length of the CDR3 is 16 residues. Written as DNA, the CDR3 is TGTGCCATCAGGGCCTCGACAGGCGCGAACACCGGGGAGCTGTTTTTT. Protein: CAIRASTGANTGELFF.

The chain links TRBV27 to TRBJ2-6, with a tentative D call TRBD1 (6 bases). CDR1 is MNHEY, CDR2 SMNVEV, per germline (reference sequence). Trimming took 1 base from V and 4 from J, leaving 23 bases between them. The CDR3 sequence is 20 residues long. CDR3 in DNA: TGTGCCAGCAGTTTATGGAACACCGGGACATCCGGGATGGGGGCCAACGTCCTGACTTTC. Encoded protein: CASSLWNTGTSGMGANVLTF. Full variable domain (remainder filled in from reference TRBV27 and TRBJ2-6): EAQVTQNPRYLITVTGKKLTVTCSQNMNHEYMSWYRQDPGLGLRQIYYSMNVEVTDKGDVPEGYKVSRKEKRNFPLILESPSPNQTSLYFCASSLWNTGTSGMGANVLTFGAGSRLTVL.

At least ten counts were recorded for this clonotype. The V call is TRBV20-1, the J call TRBJ1-1; D is possibly TRBD1 (5 bases). V lost 4 bases, J lost 6 bases, and 9 bases lay in between. The germline CDR1 and CDR2 sequences are DFQATT and SNEGSKA (reference sequence). CDR3 length equals 11 residues. CDR3 DNA sequence: TGCAGTGCTACGACAGTCTCTGAAGCTTTCTTT. It specifies CSATTVSEAFF.

In this sample, this clonotype turned up a few times. V is TRBV10-3 and J is TRBJ2-5; the D call may be TRBD1 or TRBD2 (7 bases each). Looked up from germline, CDR1 is ENHRY and CDR2 is SYGVKD. The CDR3 is 17 residues long. V was shortened by 5 bases and J by 1 base, with 20 bases between the two germline ends. The CDR3 nucleotides are TGTGCCATCAGTAAGGAACGGCAGGGGGGGCTCCAAGAGACCCAGTACTTC. Amino acid sequence: CAISKERQGGLQETQYF.

This sequence joins TRBV6-5 and TRBJ2-5, with D unclear. This CDR3 is built from 11 residues. CDR1 MNHEY and CDR2 SVGAGI come from the germline V gene. V was cut by 7 bases and J by 5 bases, with 8 bases left in between. Here the CDR3 reads CASTYVETQYF. The CDR3 region has the DNA TGTGCCAGCACATATGTGGAGACCCAGTACTTC.

This clonotype showed up many times. The chain is built from TRBV12-3 or TRBV12-4 and TRBJ2-7, with no clear D. V was trimmed by 3 bases and J by 3 bases, leaving 12 bases between them. The CDR3 spans 14 residues. The CDR3 DNA reads TGTGCCAGCAGTTTGCTGTGGGGTGGCTACGAGCAGTACTTC. It is translated as CASSLLWGGYEQYF.

The table lists this clonotype with many counts. V and J are TRBV29-1 and TRBJ2-3, with D hard to call. Trimming took 7 bases from V and 2 from J, leaving 10 bases between them. This CDR3 spans 12 amino acids. CDR1 is SQVTM, CDR2 ANQGSEA, per germline. CDR3 residues: CSAALSTDTQYF. The CDR3 DNA reads as TGCAGCGCCGCGCTCTCCACAGATACGCAGTATTTT.

The rearrangement uses TRBV5-1 and TRBJ2-4, with TRBD1 matching over 9 bases. The CDR3 consists of 14 residues. The junction had 5 bases not matched to a gene; V was cut back by 2 bases and J by 8 bases. In germline, CDR1 is SGHRS, CDR2 YFSETQ. CDR3 nucleotide sequence: TGCGCCAGCAGCTTCGGGACAGGGATCGACATTCAGTACTTC. Its translation is CASSFGTGIDIQYF.